The clone carrying this T cell receptor (beta chain) showed up many times. This entry is derived from a study of T-cell memory formation after mild COVID-19. V gave up 5 bases and J gave up 1 base, with 9 bases separating them. This CDR3 is 15 amino acids long. TCRdb reprocessed the 5' RACE reads via MiXCR and lists one record per CDR3 protein. The table shows under 300,000 distinct CDR3 sequences, with about a sixth occurring only once. This TCR was recovered from a man aged 18 to 29 who had mild COVID-19 (a few samples of this study predate the infection). Cell type and time point are not known. V is TRBV12-3 or TRBV12-4 and J is TRBJ2-6; D gene ambiguous. The specimen was PBMCs or a T cell subset sorted from them (not recorded which). CDR3 loop: CASSPSRSGANVLTF. CDR3 nucleotide sequence: TGTGCCAGCAGTCCAAGCAGGTCTGGGGCCAACGTCCTGACTTTC.